Each of the 16 T cell receptor beta chains below was sequenced from the same sample in a study of blood T cell repertoires in COVID-19. Sequencing was performed with immunoSEQ multiplex PCR; in TCRdb, only in-frame clones are kept and a portion is missing. The sample comprises roughly 75,000 clones, around 88% of which are singletons, and 0.5% to 0.7% rests with the top ten. Sequencing was carried out using peripheral blood. The receptors were sampled from a man aged 60-69 years with acute or convalescent COVID-19.

The CDR3 DNA reads as TGTGCCAGCTCACAATTAACAGGGGGTGAGGCTGAAGCTTTCTTT. Translated: CASSQLTGGEAEAFF. The chain couples TRBV18 to TRBJ1-1, with 8 bases identical to TRBD1. Germline lookup yields CDR1 KGHSH and CDR2 LQKENI. Unmatched junction bases numbered 10, after V lost 4 bases and J lost 6 bases. CDR3 size: 15 residues.

The CDR3 is CASSQDPGKDGYTF. As DNA, the CDR3 is TGTGCCAGCAGCCAAGATCCAGGGAAGGACGGCTACACCTTC. The chain uses TRBV3-1 (or the pseudogene TRBV3-2) and TRBJ1-2, with D perhaps TRBD1 (5 bases). The CDR3 is 14 amino acids. In germline, CDR1 is LGHDT, CDR2 YNNKEL (reference sequence). V dropped 0 bases and J dropped 8 bases, with 13 bases sitting between them.

This clone was seen a single time. This chain uses TRBV27 with TRBJ1-4; D possibly corresponds to TRBD1 (6 bases). The CDR3 consists of 15 residues. The germline gives CDR1 MNHEY, CDR2 SMNVEV (reference sequence). V gave up 0 bases and J gave up 1 base, with 6 bases separating them. This CDR3 reads CASSLSQGTNEKLFF. In DNA, the CDR3 is TGTGCCAGCAGTTTATCACAGGGAACTAATGAAAAACTGTTTTTT.

The chain combines TRBV19 with TRBJ1-2; 9 nucleotides line up with TRBD1. Germline V gene data show CDR1 as LNHDA and CDR2 as SQIVND (reference sequence). The CDR3 is 16 amino acids. Germline trimming cut 5 bases from V and 6 bases from J; bases unmatched to any gene: 13. The CDR3 DNA reads TGTGCCAGTAGTCTCCTAAGCCGACAGGGGGGAAATGGCTACACCTTC. Residues: CASSLLSRQGGNGYTF. The full variable domain, in which reference TRBV19 and TRBJ1-2 provide the parts outside the CDR3, is DGGITQSPKYLFRKEGQNVTLSCEQNLNHDAMYWYRQDPGQGLRLIYYSQIVNDFQKGDIAEGYSVSREKKESFPLTVTSAQKNPTAFYLCASSLLSRQGGNGYTFGSGTRLTVV.

The chain recombines TRBV5-1 with TRBJ1-1; no definite D call. CDR3 size: 13 residues. V was cut by 6 bases and J by 2 bases, with 11 bases left in between. Germline lookup yields CDR1 SGHRS and CDR2 YFSETQ. The CDR3 coding sequence is TGCGCCAGCACCCCGGAGTTTAACACTGAAGCTTTCTTT. This encodes CASTPEFNTEAFF.

This clone was seen a single time. This sequence joins TRBV2 and TRBJ2-5, with TRBD1 identical over 8 bases. Looked up from germline, CDR1 is SNHLY and CDR2 is FYNNEI. The CDR3 totals 12 residues. J gave up 5 bases and V 5 bases, and 1 base lay outside the gene matches. As DNA, the CDR3 is TGTGCCAGCAGTTGGACAGGGGAGACCCAGTACTTC. It is translated as CASSWTGETQYF.

The chain employs TRBV7-8 and TRBJ2-6; D is unclear. Trimming took 2 bases from V and 0 from J, leaving 14 bases between them. The CDR3 runs 18 residues. Germline V gene data show CDR1 as SGHVS and CDR2 as FQNEAQ. The CDR3 here is CASSLTEFPFSGANVLTF. DNA for the CDR3: TGTGCCAGCAGCTTAACCGAGTTCCCCTTCTCTGGGGCCAACGTCCTGACTTTC.

This clone was detected only once. The chain couples TRBV28 to TRBJ2-7; 9 bases align to TRBD1. Germline V gene sequence: CDR1 MDHEN, CDR2 SYDVKM. The V and J ends lost 11 bases and 0 bases, in that order; junction bases with no gene match: 8. This CDR3 has 14 residues. This CDR3 reads CASLGTGYSYEQYF. DNA for the CDR3: TGTGCCTCTCTGGGGACAGGGTACTCCTACGAGCAGTACTTC.

The V gene is TRBV19, the J gene TRBJ1-5; D unresolved. CDR3 size: 17 residues. Trimming shortened V by 3 bases and J by 0 bases, and 15 bases separated the two germline ends. Germline V CDR1 and CDR2: LNHDA, SQIVND (reference sequence). The DNA of the CDR3 is TGTGCCAGTAGTATTTGGGCGGACGGGATTAGCAATCAGCCCCAGCATTTT. As protein: CASSIWADGISNQPQHF.

This clone turned up a few times. V usage is TRBV3-1 (or the pseudogene TRBV3-2) and J usage is TRBJ1-2; 8 positions agree with TRBD1. J lost 3 bases, V lost 7 bases, and 4 bases had no gene match. This CDR3 has 13 residues. CDR1 LGHDT and CDR2 YNNKEL come from the germline V gene (reference sequence). Written as DNA, the CDR3 is TGTGCCAGCAACGACAGGGGCGACTATGGCTACACCTTC. Its translation is CASNDRGDYGYTF.

The V call is TRBV9, the J call TRBJ1-1; D not resolved. With 0 bases removed from V and 1 base from J, the gap between germline ends came to 7 bases. Germline CDR1 is SGDLS and CDR2 is YYNGEE. The CDR3 has 14 amino acids. CDR3 nucleotides: TGTGCCAGCAGCGTAGCTGCAGGGAACACTGAAGCTTTCTTT. Translating gives CASSVAAGNTEAFF.

The V and J genes are TRBV5-4 and TRBJ1-1; D is possibly TRBD1 (6 bases). This CDR3 region has 14 residues. Trimming took off 5 bases at V and 2 bases at J, with 13 bases between the two ends. From germline, CDR1 is SGHNT and CDR2 YYREEE (reference sequence). In DNA, the CDR3 is TGTGCCAGCAGAAACACAGGGAGCAACACTGAAGCTTTCTTT. Residues: CASRNTGSNTEAFF.

This chain uses TRBV24-1 with TRBJ2-2; maybe TRBD2 (6 bases). The V and J ends lost 3 bases and 6 bases respectively, with 10 bases between them. CDR3 length: 14 amino acids. Germline V lookup: CDR1 KGHDR, CDR2 SFDVKD. The CDR3 coding sequence is TGTGCCACCAGTGATCCCCCTAGCGCCGGGGAGCTGTTTTTT. Amino acid sequence: CATSDPPSAGELFF.

The V call is TRBV6-6, the J call TRBJ2-3; D not resolved. The germline CDR1 and CDR2 sequences are MNHNY and SVGAGI (reference sequence). There are 13 residues in the CDR3. Trimming cost V 2 bases and J 2 bases, with 5 bases left between them. Here the CDR3 DNA reads TGTGCCAGCAGTTACCGTAACACAGATACGCAGTATTTT. Its protein product is CASSYRNTDTQYF.

The chain joins TRBV10-3 to TRBJ2-5, with D tentatively TRBD2 (5 bases). The CDR3 runs to 13 residues. Germline CDR1 reads ENHRY; CDR2 reads SYGVKD. V was pared by 6 bases and J by 4 bases, with 12 bases between. CDR3 sequence (DNA): TGTGCCATCAGGTCTTCCAGCGGAGAGACCCAGTACTTC. Translation: CAIRSSSGETQYF.

CDR3 DNA sequence: TGTGCCAGCAGCCAAAGCCTAGCGGGGTACAATGAGCAGTTCTTC. Its translation is CASSQSLAGYNEQFF. The rearrangement links TRBV4-2 to TRBJ2-1, with 9 bases identical to TRBD2. CDR3 size: 15 residues. Germline CDR1 LGHNA, CDR2 YNFKEQ. V lost 2 bases to trimming and J lost 4 bases; unmatched junction nucleotides: 3.